This TCR beta chain originates from a study of tumor-infiltrating lymphocytes in primary liver carcinoma. Turning to the study itself: The patients comprised men and women between the ages of 30 and 69 years.

Regarding the study as a whole: Tumor-adjacent and tumor-blood pairs shared a smaller degree of overlap than tumor region pairs. Tumor top-250-clone fraction significantly exceeded that of blood (p = 0.039).

Comments on this clonotype: Its antigen is still unknown. One junction end does not reproduce the germline sequence, and a read error may be involved.

Germline V gene sequence: CDR1 SGHAT, CDR2 FQNNGV. This CDR3 has 16 amino acids. Co-extraction yielded RNA and DNA from about 20-30 mg of unsorted bulk tissue. Cases comprised patients with primary liver carcinoma who received surgical resection. Using a constant-region primer together with ProtoScript II reverse transcriptase, TCR beta cDNA was made from around 500 ng of total RNA. The TCR beta library was amplified through three nested multiplex PCR rounds in a modified ARM-PCR procedure. TRBV1-TRBV30 forward and Cbeta reverse primers drove the first two approximately 10-cycle rounds. TCRdb ran MiXCR on the multiplex PCR reads and lists one entry per CDR3 protein. Here the sample spans 60,000 or so distinct CDR3 sequences, about two thirds being singletons.

This TCR came from a man aged 40-49 years with primary liver carcinoma and hepatitis B virus infection. V is TRBV11-2 and J is TRBJ2-2, with no clear D. The sequencing sample was made of liver tumor tissue from sampling region 2. Specified subset: tumor region T2, inferior pole. The CDR3, as DNA: TGTACCAGCAGCAGGCGTAGGAGCGCGAGCACCGGGGAGCTGTTTTTT. Translated, it gives CTSSRRRSASTGELFF.